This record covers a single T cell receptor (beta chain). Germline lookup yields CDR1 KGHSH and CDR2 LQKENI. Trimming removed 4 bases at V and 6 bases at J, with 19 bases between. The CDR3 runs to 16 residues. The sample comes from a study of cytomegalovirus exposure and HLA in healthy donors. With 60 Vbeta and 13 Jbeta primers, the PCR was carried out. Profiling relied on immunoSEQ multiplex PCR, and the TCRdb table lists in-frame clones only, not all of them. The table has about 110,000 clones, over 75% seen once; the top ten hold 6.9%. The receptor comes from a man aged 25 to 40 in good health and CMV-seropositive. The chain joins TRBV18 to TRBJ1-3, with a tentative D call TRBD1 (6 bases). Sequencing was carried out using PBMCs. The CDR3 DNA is TGTGCCAGCTCACTAACATACAGGGATGCTATAAACACCATATATTTT. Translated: CASSLTYRDAINTIYF.